This entry concerns a single T cell receptor (beta chain). PCR involved 60 Vbeta and 13 Jbeta primers. Sequencing used immunoSEQ multiplex PCR; TCRdb keeps in-frame clones, though not all of them. The sample lists around 140,000 clones, 88% occurring once. Trimming cost V 4 bases and J 6 bases; bases outside gene matches: 7. From germline, CDR1 is SGHTA and CDR2 FQGNSA. There are 15 residues in the CDR3. The data belong to a study of cytomegalovirus exposure and HLA in healthy donors. The wider study: Earlier, 150 million to 200 million T cells were analyzed, and 90 million to 120 million unique TCR beta sequences were found among them.

This sequence originates from a woman aged 35 to 49 in good health and CMV-seronegative. The rearrangement uses TRBV7-2 and TRBJ2-3, with TRBD1 identical over 10 bases. Source material: PBMCs. The CDR3 DNA follows: TGTGCCAGCAGCTCCCGGGACAGGGGTCGGGATACGCAGTATTTT. It is translated as CASSSRDRGRDTQYF.